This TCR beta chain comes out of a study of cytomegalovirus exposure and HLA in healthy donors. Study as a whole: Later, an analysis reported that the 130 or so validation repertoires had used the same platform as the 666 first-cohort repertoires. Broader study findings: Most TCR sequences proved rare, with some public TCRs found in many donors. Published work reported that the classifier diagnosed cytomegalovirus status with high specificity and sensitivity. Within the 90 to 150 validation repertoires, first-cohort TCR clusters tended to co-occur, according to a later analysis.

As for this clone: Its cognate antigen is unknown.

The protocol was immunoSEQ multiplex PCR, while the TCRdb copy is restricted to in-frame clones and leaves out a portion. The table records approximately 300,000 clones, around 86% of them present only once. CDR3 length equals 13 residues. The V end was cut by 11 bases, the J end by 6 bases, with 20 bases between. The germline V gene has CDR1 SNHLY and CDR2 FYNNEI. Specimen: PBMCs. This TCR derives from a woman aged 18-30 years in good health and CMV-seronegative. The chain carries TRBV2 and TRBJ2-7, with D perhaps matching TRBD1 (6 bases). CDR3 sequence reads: CASSGQGFSEQYF. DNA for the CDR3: TGTGCCTCCTCGGGGCAGGGGTTTTCCGAGCAGTACTTC.